The next 27 T cell receptor beta chains were all read from a single sample in a study of blood T cells in healthy people across ages. With a J-beta primer mix and a sample-barcoded 5' primer, a second PCR ran roughly 6 to 11 cycles. TCRdb itself ran the 5' RACE reads through MiXCR, one entry per CDR3 protein. Altogether under 1,000,000 distinct CDR3 sequences are present, around 36% being singletons, with the ten largest covering about an eighth. Input material: blood. These receptor sequences come from a man between 18 and 29 years old in good health.

V is TRBV5-1 and J is TRBJ2-3; maybe TRBD1 (6 bases). The CDR3 is 16 residues long. The V gene's germline CDR1 is SGHRS and CDR2 YFSETQ. Between the trimmed V and J ends, which lost 6 bases and 4 bases, there was a span of 21 bases. The CDR3 coding sequence is TGCGCCAGCACCTTTGACGTAGGGGCAGGGGCAGATACGCAGTATTTT. Its translation: CASTFDVGAGADTQYF.

V is TRBV2 and J is TRBJ2-5; D might be TRBD1 (6 bases). The V gene's germline CDR1 is SNHLY and CDR2 FYNNEI. With 7 bases removed from V and 2 bases from J, the gap between germline ends came to 11 bases. The CDR3 has 13 amino acids. CDR3 in DNA: TGTGCCAGCAAAGGACAGCCGCAAGAGACCCAGTACTTC. It translates to CASKGQPQETQYF.

Of note for this clonotype: This clone may be a read error of a much larger clone one base away. The chain combines TRBV12-3 or TRBV12-4 with TRBJ2-1, with a possible D match to TRBD2 (5 bases). This CDR3 has 14 residues. The V end lost 1 base, the J end lost 13 bases, and 17 bases lay between the germline ends. Here the CDR3 reads CASSLGRTARDQFF. CDR3 nucleotides: TGTGCCAGCAGTTTAGGCCGGACTGCCAGAGACCAGTTCTTC.

This clonotype occurred once. The gene calls are TRBV20-1 and TRBJ2-6; possible D gene TRBD1, 6 bases. The CDR3 length is 17 residues. Germline V gene sequence: CDR1 DFQATT, CDR2 SNEGSKA (reference sequence). Trimming removed 6 bases at V and 1 base at J, with 19 bases between. The CDR3 DNA reads TGCAGTGCCAGCTTGGGGGCTACTCCTTCTGGGGCCAACGTCCTGACTTTC. As protein: CSASLGATPSGANVLTF.

About this clonotype: A much larger clone differs from this one at a single base, so this may be a read error. V and J are TRBV7-2 and TRBJ2-1; TRBD2 matches 9 bases. Judging by the DNA end, TRBJ2-7 fits better; the J call may be wrong. The CDR3 is 16 residues long. Germline V CDR1 and CDR2: SGHTA, FQGNSA. CDR3 bases: TGTGCCAGCAGCTTGGTAGCGGGGGACCCCTACAATGAGCAGTACTTC. As protein: CASSLVAGDPYNEQYF.

This clonotype was observed a few times. The V and J genes are TRBV7-2 and TRBJ2-1, with a possible D match to TRBD1 (7 bases). Germline lookup yields CDR1 SGHTA and CDR2 FQGNSA. The CDR3 is made up of 16 amino acids. The V end was cut by 4 bases, the J end by 5 bases, with 18 bases between. Here the CDR3 reads CASSSSGAGQNNEQFF. The CDR3 DNA reads TGTGCCAGCAGCTCAAGTGGGGCGGGACAGAACAATGAGCAGTTCTTC.

The rearrangement links TRBV10-3 to TRBJ1-1; TRBD1 might be the D (6 bases). Trimming pared 6 bases from V and 4 bases from J, leaving 12 bases between. The CDR3 length is 13 residues. The germline gives CDR1 ENHRY, CDR2 SYGVKD. CDR3: CAIRQGFITEAFF. The CDR3 DNA sequence: TGTGCCATCAGACAGGGTTTCATCACTGAAGCTTTCTTT.

This clonotype was counted only a few times. The rearrangement joins TRBV5-5 to TRBJ1-2; D not certain. This CDR3 has 15 residues. Germline assignment: CDR1 SGHKS and CDR2 YYEKEE (reference sequence). V shed 2 bases and J shed 5 bases, with 16 bases lying between them. Here the CDR3 reads CASSFEGLLRYGYTF. CDR3 in DNA: TGTGCCAGCAGCTTCGAGGGTCTGTTACGTTATGGCTACACCTTC.

This rearrangement joins TRBV12-3 or TRBV12-4 to TRBJ2-5; 7 positions match TRBD1. TRBJ2-7 matches the DNA end more closely, so the J call is doubtful. The CDR3 is 12 amino acids. The CDR3 DNA sequence: TGTGCCAGCAGCGAGACAGGGAACGAGCAGTACTTC. Protein: CASSETGNEQYF.

The rearrangement uses TRBV7-9 and TRBJ1-1; D is ambiguous. This CDR3 spans 15 amino acids. Trimming removed 3 bases from V and 0 bases from J, with 11 bases in between. Germline V lookup: CDR1 SEHNR, CDR2 FQNEAQ (reference sequence). Here the CDR3 reads CASSLPRSMNTEAFF. The CDR3 DNA reads TGTGCCAGCAGCTTGCCCCGCTCCATGAACACTGAAGCTTTCTTT. Filled out from reference TRBV7-9 and TRBJ1-1, the complete variable domain reads DTGVSQNPRHKITKRGQNVTFRCDPISEHNRLYWYRQTLGQGPEFLTYFQNEAQLEKSRLLSDRFSAERPKGSFSTLEIQRTEQGDSAMYLCASSLPRSMNTEAFFGQGTRLTVV.

A few counts support this clonotype. The genes are TRBV12-3 or TRBV12-4 and TRBJ2-7; D ambiguous. V gave up 6 bases and J gave up 2 bases, with 11 bases separating them. This CDR3 comprises 13 residues. CDR3 in DNA: TGTGCCAGCAGCCCACGGGCCGCCTACGAGCAGTACTTC. It codes for CASSPRAAYEQYF.

A remark on this clonotype: One end of the junction is discordant with germline, which a read error may explain. The chain couples TRBV20-1 to TRBJ1-1; D gene uncertain. From germline, CDR1 is DFQATT and CDR2 SNEGSKA (reference sequence). The CDR3 runs 12 residues. Written as DNA, the CDR3 is TGCAGCGCTAGGGCAGGGAACACTGAAGCTTTCTTT. Translating gives CSARAGNTEAFF.

A few counts support this clonotype. V gene TRBV5-1 combines with J gene TRBJ1-6; a possible D gene is TRBD1 (5 bases). This CDR3 has 15 residues. Germline V gene lookup returns CDR1 SGHRS and CDR2 YFSETQ. Trimming left V 4 bases short and J 5 bases short, with 13 bases between. CDR3 protein: CASSPEGPNNSPLHF. CDR3 nucleotide sequence: TGCGCCAGCAGCCCTGAGGGGCCCAATAATTCACCCCTCCACTTT.

The sample holds a few counts of this clonotype. The chain links TRBV16 to TRBJ1-2; D ambiguous. CDR3 length: 16 amino acids. Germline V gives CDR1 KGHSY, CDR2 FQNENV. The germline V and J ends were trimmed by 1 base and 7 bases, with 19 bases remaining between them. In DNA form, the CDR3 reads TGTGCCAGCAGCCAATTACTCGCCTCCTTGTCGAGTGGCTACACCTTC. Amino acids: CASSQLLASLSSGYTF.

There are a few counts of this clonotype. DNA for the CDR3: TGTGCCAGCTCCCTAGCGGGGGGTAGCGAGCAGTACTTC. It yields the protein CASSLAGGSEQYF. The rearrangement joins TRBV18 to TRBJ2-7, with 11 bases lining up with TRBD2. V was clipped by 6 bases and J by 6 bases; unmatched bases: 4. The CDR3 covers 13 residues. The germline V gene has CDR1 KGHSH and CDR2 LQKENI.

This chain connects TRBV12-3 or TRBV12-4 to TRBJ2-3; D could derive from TRBD1 or TRBD2 (5 bases each). The CDR3 totals 14 residues. Trimming pared 5 bases from V and 3 bases from J, leaving 12 bases between. The CDR3 here is CASSVSGTTDTQYF. CDR3 nucleotide sequence: TGTGCCAGCAGTGTCTCCGGGACGACAGATACGCAGTATTTT.

This clonotype occurred many times. The rearrangement joins TRBV3-1 to TRBJ1-1; D is uncertain. Germline V gene sequence: CDR1 LGHDT, CDR2 YNNKEL (reference sequence). With 4 bases removed from V and 2 bases from J, the gap between germline ends came to 8 bases. The CDR3 contains 13 residues. The CDR3 coding sequence is TGTGCCAGCAGCCCGGACCCAAACACTGAAGCTTTCTTT. This sequence encodes CASSPDPNTEAFF.

This clonotype was seen many times. The chain is built from TRBV6-5 and TRBJ2-2, with D unresolved. This CDR3 contains 12 residues. Germline V gives CDR1 MNHEY, CDR2 SVGAGI. Trimming took 2 bases from V and 11 from J, leaving 9 bases between them. The CDR3 coding sequence is TGTGCCAGCAGTTACGGGCCGACTGAGCTGTTTTTT. Residues: CASSYGPTELFF.

A few counts support this clonotype. The rearrangement links TRBV28 to TRBJ1-1, with D perhaps TRBD1 (5 bases). V was shortened by 5 bases and J by 3 bases, with 13 bases between the two germline ends. Germline CDR1 reads MDHEN; CDR2 reads SYDVKM. The CDR3 runs 14 residues. The DNA of the CDR3 is TGTGCCAGCAGTCCCTACCGGGGGTACACTGAAGCTTTCTTT. As protein: CASSPYRGYTEAFF.

There are a few counts of this clonotype. The V call is TRBV10-3, the J call TRBJ1-2; 10 positions match TRBD1. Germline trimming cut 8 bases from V and 5 bases from J; bases unmatched to any gene: 14. In germline, CDR1 is ENHRY, CDR2 SYGVKD. This CDR3 is built from 16 residues. CDR3 sequence (DNA): TGTGCCATCGGGGGGACAGGGGACTTCCGTCGGTATGGCTACACCTTC. This gives the protein CAIGGTGDFRRYGYTF.

Details on this clonotype: A much larger clone lies one base from this, so it may be a read error. CDR3 in amino acids: CASSQDSGGIGIQYF. CDR3 in DNA: TGCGCCAGCAGCCAAGACTCAGGGGGCATAGGGATCCAGTACTTC. The V and J genes are TRBV4-3 and TRBJ2-7; 8 bases fit TRBD1. The CDR3 covers 15 residues. J lost 10 bases, V lost 0 bases, and 11 bases had no gene match. CDR1 is LGHNA and CDR2 is YSLEER in the germline V gene.

At least ten counts were recorded for this clonotype. The V gene is TRBV19, the J gene TRBJ2-5; D is undetermined. V gave up 4 bases and J gave up 2 bases, with 5 bases separating them. CDR1 and CDR2 from the germline V gene are LNHDA and SQIVND (reference sequence). The CDR3 is 12 amino acids. The CDR3 is CASSTGQETQYF. The CDR3 DNA follows: TGTGCCAGTAGTACAGGTCAAGAGACCCAGTACTTC.

The chain links TRBV19 to TRBJ1-1; D is ambiguous. CDR1 is LNHDA and CDR2 is SQIVND in the germline V gene (reference sequence). The CDR3 sequence is 14 residues long. The ends were cut back, 7 bases at V and 1 base at J, with 13 bases in the middle. The CDR3 DNA is TGTGCCAGTACCCCGGCTGTCAGGAACACTGAAGCTTTCTTT. Translating it yields CASTPAVRNTEAFF.

The chain employs TRBV30 and TRBJ2-5, with D perhaps TRBD2 (5 bases). The length of the CDR3 is 13 residues. Germline CDR1 reads GTSNPN; CDR2 reads SVGIG (reference sequence). Trimming cost V 4 bases and J 11 bases, with 20 bases left between them. CDR3 amino acids: CAWTSSTYNEQYF. DNA for the CDR3: TGTGCCTGGACTAGCTCCACTTACAATGAGCAGTACTTC.

The genes are TRBV2 and TRBJ1-5, with a possible D match to TRBD1 (5 bases). V was pared by 6 bases and J by 0 bases, with 9 bases between. The V gene's germline CDR1 is SNHLY and CDR2 FYNNEI. The CDR3 runs 14 residues. The CDR3 DNA follows: TGTGCCAGCAGGGGAGACAGTAGCAATCAGCCCCAGCATTTT. Protein sequence: CASRGDSSNQPQHF.

As regards this clonotype: The germline gene is not matched at one end of the junction; a read error may be the cause. The rearrangement links TRBV12-3 or TRBV12-4 to TRBJ2-3; 9 bases are a match to TRBD2. The CDR3 runs to 15 residues. CDR3 nucleotide sequence: TGTGCCAGCAGTCGAGCGGGGGGTAGCACAGATATGCAGTATTTT. Amino acids: CASSRAGGSTDMQYF.

The V gene is TRBV5-1, the J gene TRBJ2-6, with 8 bases aligning to TRBD1. Germline trimming cut 0 bases from V and 8 bases from J; bases unmatched to any gene: 7. The CDR3 length is 16 residues. Looked up from germline, CDR1 is SGHRS and CDR2 is YFSETQ. The CDR3 reads CASSLGAQGVTNVLTF. As DNA, the CDR3 is TGCGCCAGCAGCTTGGGGGCACAGGGGGTAACCAACGTCCTGACTTTC.